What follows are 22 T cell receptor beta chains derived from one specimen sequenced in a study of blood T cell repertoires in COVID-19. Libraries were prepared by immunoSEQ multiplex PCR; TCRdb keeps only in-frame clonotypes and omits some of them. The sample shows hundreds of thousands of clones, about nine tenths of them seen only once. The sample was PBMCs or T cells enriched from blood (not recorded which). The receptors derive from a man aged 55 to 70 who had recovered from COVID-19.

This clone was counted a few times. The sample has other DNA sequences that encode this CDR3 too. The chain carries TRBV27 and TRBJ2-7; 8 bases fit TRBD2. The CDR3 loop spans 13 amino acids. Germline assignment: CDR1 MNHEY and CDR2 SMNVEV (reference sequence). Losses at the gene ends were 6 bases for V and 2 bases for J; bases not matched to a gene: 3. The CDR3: CASSRSGAYEQYF. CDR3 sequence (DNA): TGTGCCAGCAGCCGTAGCGGGGCCTACGAGCAGTACTTC.

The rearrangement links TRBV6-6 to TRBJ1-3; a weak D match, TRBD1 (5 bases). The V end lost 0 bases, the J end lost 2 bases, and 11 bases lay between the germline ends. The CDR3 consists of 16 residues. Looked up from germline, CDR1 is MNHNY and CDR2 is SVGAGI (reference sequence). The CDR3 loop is CASSYSEGLAGNTIYF. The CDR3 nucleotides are TGTGCCAGCAGTTACTCGGAGGGGCTAGCTGGAAACACCATATATTTT.

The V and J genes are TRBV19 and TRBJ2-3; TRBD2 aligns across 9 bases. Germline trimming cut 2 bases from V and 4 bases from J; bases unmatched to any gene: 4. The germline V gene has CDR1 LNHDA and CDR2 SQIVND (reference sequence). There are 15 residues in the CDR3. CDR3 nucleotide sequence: TGTGCCAGTAGTATAAGAGCGGGAGGCTCAGATACGCAGTATTTT. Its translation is CASSIRAGGSDTQYF. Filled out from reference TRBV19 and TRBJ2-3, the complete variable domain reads DGGITQSPKYLFRKEGQNVTLSCEQNLNHDAMYWYRQDPGQGLRLIYYSQIVNDFQKGDIAEGYSVSREKKESFPLTVTSAQKNPTAFYLCASSIRAGGSDTQYFGPGTRLTVL.

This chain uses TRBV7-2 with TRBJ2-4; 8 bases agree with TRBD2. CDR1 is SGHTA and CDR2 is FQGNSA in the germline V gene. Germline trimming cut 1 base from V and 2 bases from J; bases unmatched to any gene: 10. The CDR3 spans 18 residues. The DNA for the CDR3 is TGTGCCAGCAGCTTAGGTCCAACGGGAGGGCCAACCAAAAACATTCAGTACTTC. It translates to CASSLGPTGGPTKNIQYF.

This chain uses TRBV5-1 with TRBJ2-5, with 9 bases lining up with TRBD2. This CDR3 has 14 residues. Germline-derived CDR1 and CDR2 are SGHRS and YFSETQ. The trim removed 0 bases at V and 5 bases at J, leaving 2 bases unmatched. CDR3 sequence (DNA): TGCGCCAGCAGCTTGGCCCTAGCGGGGGAGACCCAGTACTTC. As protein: CASSLALAGETQYF.

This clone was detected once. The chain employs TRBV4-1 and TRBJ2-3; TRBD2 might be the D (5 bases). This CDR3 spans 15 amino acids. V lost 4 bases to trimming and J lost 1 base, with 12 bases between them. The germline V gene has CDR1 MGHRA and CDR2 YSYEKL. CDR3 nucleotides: TGCGCCAGCAGCCGGAGGCAGGAGCGCACAGATACGCAGTATTTT. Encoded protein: CASSRRQERTDTQYF.

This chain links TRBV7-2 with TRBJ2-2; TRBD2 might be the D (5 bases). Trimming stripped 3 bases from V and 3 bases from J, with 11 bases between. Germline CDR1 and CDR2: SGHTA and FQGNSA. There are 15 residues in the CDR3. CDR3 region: CASSFEGGDTGELFF. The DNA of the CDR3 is TGTGCCAGCAGCTTTGAGGGTGGGGACACCGGGGAGCTGTTTTTT.

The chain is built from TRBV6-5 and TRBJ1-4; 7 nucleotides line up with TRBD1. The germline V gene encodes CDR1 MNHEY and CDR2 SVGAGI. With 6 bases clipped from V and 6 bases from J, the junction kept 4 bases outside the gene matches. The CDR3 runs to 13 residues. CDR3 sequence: CASSHGTDEKLFF. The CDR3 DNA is TGTGCCAGCAGCCACGGGACAGATGAAAAACTGTTTTTT.

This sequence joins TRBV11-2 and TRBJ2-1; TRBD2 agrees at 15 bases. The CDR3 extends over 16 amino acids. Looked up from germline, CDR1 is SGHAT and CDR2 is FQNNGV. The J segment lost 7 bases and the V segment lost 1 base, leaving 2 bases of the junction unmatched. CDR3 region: CASSLGTSGRANEQFF. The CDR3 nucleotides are TGTGCCAGCAGCTTAGGGACTAGCGGGAGGGCAAATGAGCAGTTCTTC.

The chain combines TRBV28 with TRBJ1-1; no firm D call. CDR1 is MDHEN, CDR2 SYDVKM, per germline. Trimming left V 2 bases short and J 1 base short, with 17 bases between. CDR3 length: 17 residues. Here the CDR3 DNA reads TGTGCCAGCAGTTTAGTTGGTGGAGCGGCTAAGAACACTGAAGCTTTCTTT. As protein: CASSLVGGAAKNTEAFF.

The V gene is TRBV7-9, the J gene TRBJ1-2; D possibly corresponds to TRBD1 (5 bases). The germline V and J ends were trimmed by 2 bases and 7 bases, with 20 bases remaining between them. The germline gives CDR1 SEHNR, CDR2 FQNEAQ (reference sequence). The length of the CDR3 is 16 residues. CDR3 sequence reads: CASSLNRLGGTGGYTF. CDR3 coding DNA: TGTGCCAGCAGCTTAAATCGTTTGGGGGGGACTGGTGGCTACACCTTC.

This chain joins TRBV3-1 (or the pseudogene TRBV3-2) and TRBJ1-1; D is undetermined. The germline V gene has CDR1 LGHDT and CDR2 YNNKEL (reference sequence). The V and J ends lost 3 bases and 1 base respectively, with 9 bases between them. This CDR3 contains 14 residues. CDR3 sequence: CASSQQDSNTEAFF. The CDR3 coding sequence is TGTGCCAGCAGCCAGCAAGACTCGAACACTGAAGCTTTCTTT.

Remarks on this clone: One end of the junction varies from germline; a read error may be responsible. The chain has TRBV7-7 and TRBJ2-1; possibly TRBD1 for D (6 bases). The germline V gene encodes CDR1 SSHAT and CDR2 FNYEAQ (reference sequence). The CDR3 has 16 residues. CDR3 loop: CASSLAYGGPYNEQFF. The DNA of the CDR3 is TGTGCTAGCAGCTTAGCGTATGGGGGCCCCTACAATGAGCAGTTCTTC.

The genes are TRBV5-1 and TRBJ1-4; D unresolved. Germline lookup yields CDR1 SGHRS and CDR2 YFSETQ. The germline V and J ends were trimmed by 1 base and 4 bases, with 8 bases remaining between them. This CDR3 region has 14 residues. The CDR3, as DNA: TGCGCCAGCAGCTTGTTACAGCTTAATGAAAAACTGTTTTTT. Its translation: CASSLLQLNEKLFF.

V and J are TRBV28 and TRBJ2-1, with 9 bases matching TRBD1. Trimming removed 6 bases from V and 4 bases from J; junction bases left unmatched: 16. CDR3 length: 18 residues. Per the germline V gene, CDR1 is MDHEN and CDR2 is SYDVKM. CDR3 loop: CASRPSPGQGRRYNEQFF. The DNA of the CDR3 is TGTGCCAGCAGGCCCTCTCCGGGACAGGGAAGGAGATACAATGAGCAGTTCTTC. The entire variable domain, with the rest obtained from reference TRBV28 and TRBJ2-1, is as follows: DVKVTQSSRYLVKRTGEKVFLECVQDMDHENMFWYRQDPGLGLRLIYFSYDVKMKEKGDIPEGYSVSREKKERFSLILESASTNQTSMYLCASRPSPGQGRRYNEQFFGPGTRLTVL.

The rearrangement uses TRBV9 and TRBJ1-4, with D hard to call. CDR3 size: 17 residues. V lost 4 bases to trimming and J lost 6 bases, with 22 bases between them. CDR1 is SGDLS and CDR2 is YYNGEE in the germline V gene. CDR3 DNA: TGTGCCAGCAGCCAAACCCCACGCCGTTCTAGTCATGAAAAACTGTTTTTT. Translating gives CASSQTPRRSSHEKLFF. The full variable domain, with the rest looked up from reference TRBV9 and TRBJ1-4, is DSGVTQTPKHLITATGQRVTLRCSPRSGDLSVYWYQQSLDQGLQFLIQYYNGEERAKGNILERFSAQQFPDLHSELNLSSLELGDSALYFCASSQTPRRSSHEKLFFGSGTQLSVL.

The CDR3 DNA reads as TGTGCCAGCAGCTTACCGGGGGTCGGTGAGCAGTTCTTC. Translating it yields CASSLPGVGEQFF. This sequence joins TRBV7-2 and TRBJ2-1, with D tentatively TRBD2 (6 bases). V lost 2 bases and J 9 bases, leaving 11 bases between the germline ends. The CDR3 spans 13 residues. Germline V gives CDR1 SGHTA, CDR2 FQGNSA.

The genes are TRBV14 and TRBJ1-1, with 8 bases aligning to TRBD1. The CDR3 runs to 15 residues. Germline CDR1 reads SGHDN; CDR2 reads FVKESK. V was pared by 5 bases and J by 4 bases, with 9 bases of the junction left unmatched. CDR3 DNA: TGTGCCAGCAGCTCGCAGGGGGCCCCTGTCACTGAAGCTTTCTTT. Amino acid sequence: CASSSQGAPVTEAFF.

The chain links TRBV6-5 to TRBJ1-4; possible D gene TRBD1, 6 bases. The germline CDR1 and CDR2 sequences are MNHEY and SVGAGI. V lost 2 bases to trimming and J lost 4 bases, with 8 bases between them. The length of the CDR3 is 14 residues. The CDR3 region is CASSYGQLNEKLFF. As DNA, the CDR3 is TGTGCCAGCAGTTACGGACAGCTTAATGAAAAACTGTTTTTT.

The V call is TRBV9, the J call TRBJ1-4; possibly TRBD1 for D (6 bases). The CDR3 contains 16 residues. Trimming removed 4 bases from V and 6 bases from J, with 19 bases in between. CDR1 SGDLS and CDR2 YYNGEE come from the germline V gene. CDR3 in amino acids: CASSRHPTGPDEKLFF. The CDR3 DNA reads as TGTGCCAGCAGCCGCCACCCGACAGGTCCCGATGAAAAACTGTTTTTT.

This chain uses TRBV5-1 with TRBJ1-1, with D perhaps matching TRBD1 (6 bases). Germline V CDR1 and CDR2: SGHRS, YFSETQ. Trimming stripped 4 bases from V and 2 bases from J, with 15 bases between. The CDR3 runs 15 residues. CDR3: CASSPGDILNTEAFF. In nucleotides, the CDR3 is TGCGCCAGCAGCCCCGGGGACATCCTTAACACTGAAGCTTTCTTT.

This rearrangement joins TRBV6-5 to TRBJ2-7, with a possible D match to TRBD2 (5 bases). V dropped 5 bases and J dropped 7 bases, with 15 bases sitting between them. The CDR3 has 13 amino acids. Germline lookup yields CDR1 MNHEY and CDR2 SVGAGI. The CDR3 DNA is TGTGCCAGCAGTATTCCGGGGTCTCGGGAGCAGTACTTC. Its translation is CASSIPGSREQYF.